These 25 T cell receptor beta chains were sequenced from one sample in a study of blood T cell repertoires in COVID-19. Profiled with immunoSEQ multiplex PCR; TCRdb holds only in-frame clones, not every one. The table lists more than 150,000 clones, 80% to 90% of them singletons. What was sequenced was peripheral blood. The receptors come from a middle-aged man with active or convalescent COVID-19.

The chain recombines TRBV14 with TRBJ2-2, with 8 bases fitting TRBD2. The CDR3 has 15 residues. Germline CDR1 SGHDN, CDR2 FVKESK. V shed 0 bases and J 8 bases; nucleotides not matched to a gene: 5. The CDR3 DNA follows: TGTGCCAGCAGCCAAGAGACCGGGAGGGCTGGGGAGCTGTTTTTT. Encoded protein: CASSQETGRAGELFF.

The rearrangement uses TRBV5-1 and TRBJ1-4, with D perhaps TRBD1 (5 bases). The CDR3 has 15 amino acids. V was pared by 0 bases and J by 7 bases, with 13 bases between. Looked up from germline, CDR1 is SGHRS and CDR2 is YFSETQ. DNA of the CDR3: TGCGCCAGCAGCTTGGAGGGGACTAATACTGAAAAACTGTTTTTT. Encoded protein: CASSLEGTNTEKLFF.

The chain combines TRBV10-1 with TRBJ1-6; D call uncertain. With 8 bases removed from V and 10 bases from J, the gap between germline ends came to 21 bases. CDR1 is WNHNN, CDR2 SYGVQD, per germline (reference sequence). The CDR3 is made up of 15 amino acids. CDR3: CASPARLEVKSPLHF. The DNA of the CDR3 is TGCGCCAGCCCAGCAAGGCTAGAGGTAAAATCACCCCTCCACTTT.

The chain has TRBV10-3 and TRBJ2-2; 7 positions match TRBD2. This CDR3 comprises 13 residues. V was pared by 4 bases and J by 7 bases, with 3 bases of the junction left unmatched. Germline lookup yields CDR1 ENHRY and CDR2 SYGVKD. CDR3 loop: CAISGGGVGELFF. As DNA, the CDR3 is TGTGCCATCAGTGGGGGGGGTGTCGGGGAGCTGTTTTTT.

DNA of the CDR3: TGTGCCAGCAGCTTAGGAGAATCCTACAATGAGCAGTTCTTC. It is translated as CASSLGESYNEQFF. The chain recombines TRBV5-5 with TRBJ2-1; unclear D gene. V was shortened by 2 bases and J by 1 base, with 7 bases between the two germline ends. This CDR3 comprises 14 residues. CDR1 and CDR2 from the germline V gene are SGHKS and YYEKEE (reference sequence).

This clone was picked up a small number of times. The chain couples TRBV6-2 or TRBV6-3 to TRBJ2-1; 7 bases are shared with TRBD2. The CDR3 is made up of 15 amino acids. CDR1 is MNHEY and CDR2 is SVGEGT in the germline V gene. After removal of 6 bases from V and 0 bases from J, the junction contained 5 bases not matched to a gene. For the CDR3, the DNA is TGTGCCAGCAGCCAGCCGGGGGGCTCCTACAATGAGCAGTTCTTC. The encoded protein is CASSQPGGSYNEQFF.

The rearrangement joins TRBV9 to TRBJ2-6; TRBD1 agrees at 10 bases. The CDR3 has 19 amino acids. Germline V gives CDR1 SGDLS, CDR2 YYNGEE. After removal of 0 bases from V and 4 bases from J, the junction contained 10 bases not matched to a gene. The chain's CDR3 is CASSVATGQGLSGANVLTF. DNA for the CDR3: TGTGCCAGCAGCGTAGCTACGGGACAGGGGTTGTCAGGGGCCAACGTCCTGACTTTC. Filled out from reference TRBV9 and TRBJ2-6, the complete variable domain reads DSGVTQTPKHLITATGQRVTLRCSPRSGDLSVYWYQQSLDQGLQFLIQYYNGEERAKGNILERFSAQQFPDLHSELNLSSLELGDSALYFCASSVATGQGLSGANVLTFGAGSRLTVL.

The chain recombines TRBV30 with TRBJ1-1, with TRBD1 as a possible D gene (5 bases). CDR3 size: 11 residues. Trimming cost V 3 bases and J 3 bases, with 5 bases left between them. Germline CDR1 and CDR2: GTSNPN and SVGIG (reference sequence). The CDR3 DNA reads TGTGCCTGGAGGGGGCACACTGAAGCTTTCTTT. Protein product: CAWRGHTEAFF.

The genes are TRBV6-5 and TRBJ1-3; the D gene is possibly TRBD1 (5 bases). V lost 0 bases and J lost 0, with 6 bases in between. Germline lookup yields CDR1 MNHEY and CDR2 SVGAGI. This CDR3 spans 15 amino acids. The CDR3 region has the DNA TGTGCCAGCAGTTACTCAGACAGCTCTGGAAACACCATATATTTT. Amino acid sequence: CASSYSDSSGNTIYF.

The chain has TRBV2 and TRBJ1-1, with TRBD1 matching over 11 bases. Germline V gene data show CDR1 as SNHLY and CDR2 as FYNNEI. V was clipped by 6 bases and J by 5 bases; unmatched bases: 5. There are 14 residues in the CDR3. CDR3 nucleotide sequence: TGTGCCAGCAGGAGAGGGACAGGGGGGACTGAAGCTTTCTTT. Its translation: CASRRGTGGTEAFF.

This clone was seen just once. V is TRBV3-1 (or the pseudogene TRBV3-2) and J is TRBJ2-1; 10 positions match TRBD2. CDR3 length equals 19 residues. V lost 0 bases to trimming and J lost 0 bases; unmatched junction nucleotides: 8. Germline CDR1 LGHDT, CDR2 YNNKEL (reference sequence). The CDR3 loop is CASSQESRTSGSSYNEQFF. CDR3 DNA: TGTGCCAGCAGCCAAGAATCCCGGACTAGCGGAAGCTCCTACAATGAGCAGTTCTTC.

Here the CDR3 reads CASWSNRAFGNQPQHF. The CDR3, as DNA: TGCGCCAGCTGGTCCAACAGGGCATTCGGCAATCAGCCCCAGCATTTT. This chain uses TRBV23-1 with TRBJ1-5; D may be TRBD1 (6 bases). TRBV23-1 is treated as an ORF (open reading frame) with a function not yet certain. The V and J ends lost 8 bases and 2 bases respectively, with 19 bases between them. This CDR3 has 16 residues.

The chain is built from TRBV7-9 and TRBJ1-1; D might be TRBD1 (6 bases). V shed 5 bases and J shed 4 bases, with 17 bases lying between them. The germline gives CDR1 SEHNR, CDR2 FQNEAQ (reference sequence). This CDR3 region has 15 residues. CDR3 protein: CASSPRTARGTEAFF. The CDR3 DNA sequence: TGTGCCAGCAGCCCGCGGACAGCCCGGGGCACTGAAGCTTTCTTT.

The CDR3 loop reads CASSYGTGRYGYTF. CDR3 nucleotides: TGTGCCAGCAGTTACGGGACAGGGAGGTATGGCTACACCTTC. The chain uses TRBV6-2 or TRBV6-3 and TRBJ1-2; TRBD1 aligns across 9 bases. After removal of 2 bases from V and 5 bases from J, the junction contained 3 bases not matched to a gene. This CDR3 has 14 amino acids. The germline CDR1 and CDR2 sequences are MNHEY and SVGEGT.

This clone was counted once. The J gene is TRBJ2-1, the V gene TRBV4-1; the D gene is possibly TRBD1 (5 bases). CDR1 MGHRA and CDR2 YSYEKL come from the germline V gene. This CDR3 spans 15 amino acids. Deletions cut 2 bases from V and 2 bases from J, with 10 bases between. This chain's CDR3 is CASSQPREAYNEQFF. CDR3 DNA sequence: TGCGCCAGCAGCCAACCCAGGGAAGCCTACAATGAGCAGTTCTTC.

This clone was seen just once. CDR3 sequence: CASMGGGNSPLHF. Here the CDR3 DNA reads TGTGCCAGCATGGGAGGGGGGAATTCACCCCTCCACTTT. V is TRBV6-5 and J is TRBJ1-6, with D maybe TRBD1 (6 bases). This CDR3 comprises 13 residues. Trimming took off 7 bases at V and 7 bases at J, with 11 bases between the two ends. Germline V gives CDR1 MNHEY, CDR2 SVGAGI.

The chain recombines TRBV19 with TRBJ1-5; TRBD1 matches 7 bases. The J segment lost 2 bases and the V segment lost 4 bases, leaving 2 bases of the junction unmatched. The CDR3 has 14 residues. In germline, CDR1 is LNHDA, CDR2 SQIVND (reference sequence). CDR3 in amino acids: CASSTTGGNQPQHF. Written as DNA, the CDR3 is TGTGCCAGTAGTACCACAGGGGGCAATCAGCCCCAGCATTTT.

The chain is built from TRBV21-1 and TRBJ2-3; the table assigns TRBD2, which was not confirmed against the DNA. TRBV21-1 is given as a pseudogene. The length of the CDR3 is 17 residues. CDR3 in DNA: TGTGCCAGCAGCAAAGGCCCCACTAGTTCTAGCACAGATACGCAGTATTTT. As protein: CASSKGPTSSSTDTQYF.

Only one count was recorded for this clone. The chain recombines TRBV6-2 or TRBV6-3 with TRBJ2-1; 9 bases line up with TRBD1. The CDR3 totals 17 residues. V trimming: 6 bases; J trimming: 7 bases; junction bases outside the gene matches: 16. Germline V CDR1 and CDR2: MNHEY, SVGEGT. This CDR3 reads CASSPKRAGQGINEQFF. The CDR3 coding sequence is TGTGCCAGCAGCCCTAAGAGGGCGGGACAGGGAATTAATGAGCAGTTCTTC.

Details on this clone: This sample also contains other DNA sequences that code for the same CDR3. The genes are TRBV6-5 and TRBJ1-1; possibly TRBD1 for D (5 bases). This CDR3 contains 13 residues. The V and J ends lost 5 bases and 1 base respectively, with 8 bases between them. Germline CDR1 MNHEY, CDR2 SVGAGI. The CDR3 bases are TGTGCCAGCAGTCGAACAGGGAACACTGAAGCTTTCTTT. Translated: CASSRTGNTEAFF.

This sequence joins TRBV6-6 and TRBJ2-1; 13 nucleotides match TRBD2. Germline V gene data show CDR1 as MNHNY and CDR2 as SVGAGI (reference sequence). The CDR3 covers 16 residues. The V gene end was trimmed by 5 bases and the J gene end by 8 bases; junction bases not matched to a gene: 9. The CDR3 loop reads CASSPFTSGGAHEQFF. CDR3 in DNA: TGTGCCAGCAGTCCCTTTACTAGCGGGGGGGCCCATGAGCAGTTCTTC.

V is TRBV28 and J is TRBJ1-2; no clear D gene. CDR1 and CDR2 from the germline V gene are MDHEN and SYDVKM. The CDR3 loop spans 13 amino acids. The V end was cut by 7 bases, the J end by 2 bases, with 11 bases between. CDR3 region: CASTYSTNYGYTF. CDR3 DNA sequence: TGTGCCAGCACCTACAGCACGAACTATGGCTACACCTTC.

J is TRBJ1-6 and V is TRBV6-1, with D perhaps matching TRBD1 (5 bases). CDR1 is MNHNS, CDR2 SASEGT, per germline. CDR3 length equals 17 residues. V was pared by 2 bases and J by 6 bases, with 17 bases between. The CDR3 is CASSEPFGGFGNSPLHF. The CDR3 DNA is TGTGCCAGCAGTGAACCCTTCGGGGGGTTCGGTAATTCACCCCTCCACTTT.

CDR3 in DNA: TGCGCCAGCAGCTTGGCGGCAGGACGGACACATGGAGAAGCTTTCTTT. It codes for CASSLAAGRTHGEAFF. The chain couples TRBV5-1 to TRBJ1-1; perhaps TRBD1 as D (5 bases). The V gene lost 0 bases and the J gene lost 8 bases, with 20 bases spanning the gap. Germline V gene data show CDR1 as SGHRS and CDR2 as YFSETQ. This CDR3 comprises 16 residues.

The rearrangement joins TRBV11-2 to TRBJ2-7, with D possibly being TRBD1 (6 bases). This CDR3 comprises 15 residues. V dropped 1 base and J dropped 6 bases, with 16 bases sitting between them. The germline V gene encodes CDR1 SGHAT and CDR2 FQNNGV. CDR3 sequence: CASSLVQGRHPEQYF. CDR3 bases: TGTGCCAGCAGCTTAGTCCAGGGGAGACATCCCGAGCAGTACTTC.